A selection of T cell receptor beta chains follows, all from one sample in a study of response to subunit inactivated influenza vaccine. Each CDR3 protein is one row after TCRdb ran MiXCR on the RT-PCR reads. This sample has hundreds of thousands of distinct CDR3 sequences, with approximately 15% found just once. Sequencing was performed on PBMCs from blood, taken less than 15 days before vaccination. Source of these receptors: a man aged 45-65 years who received an inactivated influenza vaccine. Both conserved end residues are part of each CDR3. The order of the fields is CDR3 DNA, CDR3 protein, V gene, clone size, J gene, CDR3 length, D gene. D genes are given only for firm matches. Size values are once, few and many counts, or a class for expanded clones, and some rows have none.

CDR3nt: TGTGCCAGCAGCGCAAGGACAGGGTACAATGAGCAGTTCTTC
CDR3aa: CASSARTGYNEQFF
v_gene: TRBV9
abundance: few
j_gene: TRBJ2-1
len: 14
d_gene: TRBD1

CDR3nt: TGTGCCAGCAGCCCGGGGGGGGACAGGGTCATCGAGCAGTACTTC
CDR3aa: CASSPGGDRVIEQYF
v_gene: TRBV9
abundance: many
j_gene: TRBJ2-7
len: 15
d_gene: -

CDR3nt: TGTGCCAGCAGCTTAGTGGGGGGCCCTAATAATTCACCCCTCCACTTT
CDR3aa: CASSLVGGPNNSPLHF
v_gene: TRBV11-2
abundance: -
j_gene: TRBJ1-6
len: 16
d_gene: -

CDR3nt: TGCGCCAGCAGCACGAGGACTAGCGGGCGGTACAATGAGCAGTTCTTC
CDR3aa: CASSTRTSGRYNEQFF
v_gene: TRBV5-1
abundance: few
j_gene: TRBJ2-1
len: 16
d_gene: TRBD2

CDR3nt: TGTGCCAGCAGTCCCGACTCCTATAATTCACCCCTCCACTTT
CDR3aa: CASSPDSYNSPLHF
v_gene: TRBV12-3/TRBV12-4
abundance: few
j_gene: TRBJ1-6
len: 14
d_gene: -

CDR3nt: TGCGCCAGCAGGACAGGGGCCGCCGGCTCCTACGAGCAGTACTTC
CDR3aa: CASRTGAAGSYEQYF
v_gene: TRBV5-1
abundance: many
j_gene: TRBJ2-7
len: 15
d_gene: TRBD1

CDR3nt: TGTGCCAGCGACACAGGGGGCGCACCTAACTATGGCTACACCTTC
CDR3aa: CASDTGGAPNYGYTF
v_gene: TRBV6-1
abundance: few
j_gene: TRBJ1-2
len: 15
d_gene: TRBD1

CDR3nt: TGTGCCAGCAGTTACGATGACCTCCCGGCTCAGCCCCAGCATTTT
CDR3aa: CASSYDDLPAQPQHF
v_gene: TRBV6-5
abundance: few
j_gene: TRBJ1-5
len: 15
d_gene: -

CDR3nt: TGTGCCTTAAACCGGGGCTCGGGGATGACAGATACGCAGTATTTT
CDR3aa: CALNRGSGMTDTQYF
v_gene: TRBV30
abundance: -
j_gene: TRBJ2-3
len: 15
d_gene: -

CDR3nt: TGCAGTGCTAGGACGGACAGGCCGAATTCACCCCTCCACTTT
CDR3aa: CSARTDRPNSPLHF
v_gene: TRBV20-1
abundance: few
j_gene: TRBJ1-6
len: 14
d_gene: TRBD1

CDR3nt: TGCGCCAGCAGCCAAGATTTTACTGAAGCTTTCTTT
CDR3aa: CASSQDFTEAFF
v_gene: TRBV4-3
abundance: -
j_gene: TRBJ1-1
len: 12
d_gene: -

CDR3nt: TGTGCCAGCAGTGAACGGTGGCGGGCTGGGGCCAACGTCCTGACTTTC
CDR3aa: CASSERWRAGANVLTF
v_gene: TRBV2
abundance: -
j_gene: TRBJ2-6
len: 16
d_gene: -

CDR3nt: TGCGCCAGCAGCCTCGGAAAGGGAGCGACGAACACTGAAGCTTTCTTT
CDR3aa: CASSLGKGATNTEAFF
v_gene: TRBV5-1
abundance: -
j_gene: TRBJ1-1
len: 16
d_gene: -

CDR3nt: TGCGCCAGCAGCCGCCTACAACTAGCGGGGAACGGCAACGAGCAGTACTTC
CDR3aa: CASSRLQLAGNGNEQYF
v_gene: TRBV4-1
abundance: -
j_gene: TRBJ2-7
len: 17
d_gene: TRBD2

CDR3nt: TGCGCCAGCAGCCAAGATGGTACAGGGGGATGGTATCAGCCCCAGCATTTT
CDR3aa: CASSQDGTGGWYQPQHF
v_gene: TRBV4-1
abundance: -
j_gene: TRBJ1-5
len: 17
d_gene: TRBD1

CDR3nt: TGCAGTGCTAGAGATGGCCGGGTTGGGGAGACCCAGTACTTC
CDR3aa: CSARDGRVGETQYF
v_gene: TRBV20-1
abundance: few
j_gene: TRBJ2-5
len: 14
d_gene: -

CDR3nt: TGCGCCAGCAGCTTCCACCGAGGACTGCAAGAGACCCAGTACTTC
CDR3aa: CASSFHRGLQETQYF
v_gene: TRBV5-1
abundance: -
j_gene: TRBJ2-5
len: 15
d_gene: -

CDR3nt: TGCAGTGCTAGAGTCAGGCGGGGTGGCTACAATGAGCAGTTCTTC
CDR3aa: CSARVRRGGYNEQFF
v_gene: TRBV20-1
abundance: -
j_gene: TRBJ2-1
len: 15
d_gene: -

CDR3nt: TGCAGCGTTGGATCCGGGTCCACTGAAGCTTTCTTT
CDR3aa: CSVGSGSTEAFF
v_gene: TRBV29-1
abundance: many
j_gene: TRBJ1-1
len: 12
d_gene: -

CDR3nt: TGCAGTGCTAGAGATTCCGGGAGGTCCCACAATGAGCAGTTCTTC
CDR3aa: CSARDSGRSHNEQFF
v_gene: TRBV20-1
abundance: -
j_gene: TRBJ2-1
len: 15
d_gene: TRBD2

CDR3nt: TGCAGTGCTAGAGCCCCAATGAACACTGAAGCTTTCTTT
CDR3aa: CSARAPMNTEAFF
v_gene: TRBV20-1
abundance: -
j_gene: TRBJ1-1
len: 13
d_gene: -

CDR3nt: TGTGCCAGCAGCTTTCACAGGCTAAATGAAAAACTGTTTTTT
CDR3aa: CASSFHRLNEKLFF
v_gene: TRBV7-2
abundance: -
j_gene: TRBJ1-4
len: 14
d_gene: -

CDR3nt: TGTGCCAGCAGCTTTAGCGGGGGGGTCTACGGTGAGCAGTTCTTC
CDR3aa: CASSFSGGVYGEQFF
v_gene: TRBV27
abundance: few
j_gene: TRBJ2-1
len: 15
d_gene: TRBD2

CDR3nt: TGTGCCAGCAGTTGGGACAACTCTGGGGCCAACGTCCTGACTTTC
CDR3aa: CASSWDNSGANVLTF
v_gene: TRBV6-2/TRBV6-3
abundance: few
j_gene: TRBJ2-6
len: 15
d_gene: -

CDR3nt: TGTGCCAGCAGTCGGGACAGAACATTTTATGGCTATGGCTACACCTTC
CDR3aa: CASSRDRTFYGYGYTF
v_gene: TRBV28
abundance: many
j_gene: TRBJ1-2
len: 16
d_gene: TRBD1

CDR3nt: TGCAGTGCCGATACAAACCGGGACAGGGTCCACGAGCAGTACTTC
CDR3aa: CSADTNRDRVHEQYF
v_gene: TRBV20-1
abundance: few
j_gene: TRBJ2-7
len: 15
d_gene: TRBD1

CDR3nt: TGCGCCAGCAGCTTGGGCGAGGGTGTTGCCAACGTCCTGACTTTC
CDR3aa: CASSLGEGVANVLTF
v_gene: TRBV5-1
abundance: few
j_gene: TRBJ2-6
len: 15
d_gene: -

CDR3nt: TGCAGCGTTGCGACTAGCGGGAGTGCTGGGAGGGAGCAGTACTTC
CDR3aa: CSVATSGSAGREQYF
v_gene: TRBV29-1
abundance: few
j_gene: TRBJ2-7
len: 15
d_gene: TRBD2

CDR3nt: TGCGCCAGCAGGTTCGAAGAAGGATCACCCCTCCACTTT
CDR3aa: CASRFEEGSPLHF
v_gene: TRBV5-1
abundance: -
j_gene: TRBJ1-6
len: 13
d_gene: -

CDR3nt: TGTGCCAGCAGAGGCGGAGCCTATAGCAATCAGCCCCAGCATTTT
CDR3aa: CASRGGAYSNQPQHF
v_gene: TRBV6-2/TRBV6-3
abundance: -
j_gene: TRBJ1-5
len: 15
d_gene: -

CDR3nt: TGTGCCAGCACCAGGGACAATAATCAGCCCCAGCATTTT
CDR3aa: CASTRDNNQPQHF
v_gene: TRBV6-1
abundance: -
j_gene: TRBJ1-5
len: 13
d_gene: -